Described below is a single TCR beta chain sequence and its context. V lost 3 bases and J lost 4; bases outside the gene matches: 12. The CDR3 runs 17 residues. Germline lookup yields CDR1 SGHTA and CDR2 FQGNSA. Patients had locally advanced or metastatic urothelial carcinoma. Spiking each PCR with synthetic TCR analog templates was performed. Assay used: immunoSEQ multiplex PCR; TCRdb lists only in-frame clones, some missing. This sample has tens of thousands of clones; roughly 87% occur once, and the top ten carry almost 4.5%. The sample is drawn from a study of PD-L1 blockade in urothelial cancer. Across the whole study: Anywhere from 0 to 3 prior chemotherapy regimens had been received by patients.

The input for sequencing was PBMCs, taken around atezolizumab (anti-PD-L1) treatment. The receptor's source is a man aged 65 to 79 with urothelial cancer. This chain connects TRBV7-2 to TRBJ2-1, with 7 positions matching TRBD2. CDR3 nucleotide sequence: TGTGCCAGCAGCTTGAGGGAGCGGGATTACTTATACAATGAGCAGTTCTTC. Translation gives CASSLRERDYLYNEQFF.